Listed here are 20 T cell receptor beta chains from one sample, sequenced in a study of regulatory T cells in long-lasting Graves disease. Construction of TCR beta libraries relied on iRepertoire HTBI primers and on Arm-PCR targeting CDR3 regions. Using its own MiXCR run on the multiplex PCR reads, TCRdb lists one record per CDR3 protein. The data show about 460,000 distinct CDR3 sequences, less than 15% seen once. Time point of the sample: newly diagnosed GD, antithyroid drugs for less than 3 months. From PBMCs, RNA was extracted and then used to make the TCR library. This same sample was also part of a study on T cells in Graves' hyperthyroidism and ophthalmopathy.

The source was peripheral blood mononuclear cells (PBMCs), collected at new diagnosis, from a patient treated with antithyroid drugs. The origin of the receptors is a woman in her forties or fifties with Graves disease.

This clonotype was seen at least ten times. The CDR3 nucleotides read TGTGCCAGCAGTCCGAGGGGGACTAGCGGTGGGGCGAGGGAGACCCAGTACTTC. This translates into CASSPRGTSGGARETQYF. The chain joins TRBV7-3 to TRBJ2-5; the match to TRBD2 covers 11 bases. Germline lookup yields CDR1 SGHTA and CDR2 FQGTGA. The CDR3 covers 18 residues. J was trimmed by 5 bases and V by 6 bases; bases with no gene match: 17.

In this sample, this clonotype turned up many times. The rearrangement links TRBV11-3 to TRBJ2-2, with 9 bases identical to TRBD1. The CDR3 covers 15 residues. In germline, CDR1 is SGHNT, CDR2 YENEEA. V trimming: 5 bases; J trimming: 6 bases; junction bases outside the gene matches: 7. The CDR3 bases are TGTGCCAGCAGCGTAGGACAGGGGATGTCCGGGGAGCTGTTTTTT. It encodes CASSVGQGMSGELFF.

The V and J genes are TRBV7-6 and TRBJ2-7; D may match TRBD1 or TRBD2 (5 bases each). In germline, CDR1 is SGHVS, CDR2 FNYEAQ. The CDR3 is made up of 14 amino acids. V was cut by 5 bases and J by 6 bases, with 17 bases left in between. Here the CDR3 reads CASSEVGGEGEQYF. The CDR3 nucleotides read TGTGCCAGCAGCGAGGTTGGGGGTGAGGGCGAGCAGTACTTC.

CDR3: CASSASQGVGQPQHF. The CDR3 coding sequence is TGTGCCAGCAGCGCTTCCCAGGGGGTAGGGCAGCCCCAGCATTTT. The V and J genes are TRBV9 and TRBJ1-5, with 7 bases aligning to TRBD1. After removal of 3 bases from V and 7 bases from J, the junction contained 10 bases not matched to a gene. Germline V gives CDR1 SGDLS, CDR2 YYNGEE. CDR3 length equals 15 residues.

The V call is TRBV5-1, the J call TRBJ1-2; 7 nucleotides line up with TRBD1. Germline lookup yields CDR1 SGHRS and CDR2 YFSETQ. V lost 7 bases and J lost 5; bases outside the gene matches: 11. The CDR3 is 14 amino acids. The CDR3 region has the DNA TGCGCCAGCTACGGACAGGCGGTGGCGTATGGCTACACCTTC. Its protein product is CASYGQAVAYGYTF.

With regard to this clonotype: A much more abundant neighbour one base away suggests this may be a read error. The CDR3 does not end in the conserved phenylalanine or tryptophan, so this is likely a read error. This chain joins TRBV18 and TRBJ2-3; D is uncertain. Germline CDR1 reads KGHSH; CDR2 reads LQKENI. The CDR3 runs to 14 residues. V gave up 5 bases and J gave up 1 base, with 10 bases separating them. In DNA, the CDR3 is TGTGCCAGCTCAGAGGAGTCCGGCACAGATACGCAGTATCTT. The encoded protein is CASSEESGTDTQYL.

This clonotype was seen more than once but under ten times. The chain joins TRBV4-2 to TRBJ2-3, with TRBD2 matching 15 bases. The ends lost 2 bases at V and 2 bases at J; junction bases unmatched: 5. CDR1 and CDR2 from the germline V gene are LGHNA and YNFKEQ. CDR3 length: 18 amino acids. As DNA, the CDR3 is TGTGCCAGCAGCCAATCCTGGACTAGCGGGAGGGTCACAGATACGCAGTATTTT. Its translation is CASSQSWTSGRVTDTQYF.

This clonotype appeared a few times. The genes are TRBV11-3 and TRBJ2-2; TRBD1 matches 7 bases. CDR1 and CDR2 from the germline V gene are SGHNT and YENEEA. V was clipped by 3 bases and J by 2 bases; unmatched bases: 9. The length of the CDR3 is 17 residues. CDR3 in amino acids: CASSLSLGQPNTGELFF. CDR3 nucleotides: TGTGCCAGCAGCTTGTCATTGGGACAGCCCAACACCGGGGAGCTGTTTTTT.

There are a few counts of this clonotype. The CDR3 sequence: CASSFPGGAGDTEAFF. CDR3 in DNA: TGTGCCAGCAGCTTCCCCGGGGGGGCGGGGGACACTGAAGCTTTCTTT. J is TRBJ1-1 and V is TRBV7-9, with D tentatively TRBD1 (6 bases). Between the trimmed V and J ends, which lost 3 bases and 3 bases, there was a span of 17 bases. Per germline, CDR1 SEHNR and CDR2 FQNEAQ (reference sequence). The CDR3 extends over 16 amino acids.

This clonotype was detected many times. The chain is built from TRBV28 and TRBJ2-1, with D possibly being TRBD2 (5 bases). With 7 bases removed from V and 10 bases from J, the gap between germline ends came to 17 bases. The germline CDR1 and CDR2 sequences are MDHEN and SYDVKM. This CDR3 has 13 amino acids. The CDR3 nucleotides are TGTGCCAGCATAGGGCCTACGAGAGGGGAGCAGTTCTTC. Its translation: CASIGPTRGEQFF.

This chain connects TRBV9 to TRBJ2-1; 14 bases match TRBD2. The V gene end was trimmed by 4 bases and the J gene end by 8 bases; junction bases not matched to a gene: 11. Looked up from germline, CDR1 is SGDLS and CDR2 is YYNGEE. The CDR3 covers 17 residues. CDR3: CASSPRLAGGLRDEQFF. The CDR3, as DNA: TGTGCCAGCAGCCCAAGACTAGCGGGAGGGCTTCGCGATGAGCAGTTCTTC.

This clonotype showed up just a few times. The V call is TRBV9, the J call TRBJ2-1; 11 nucleotides match TRBD2. From germline, CDR1 is SGDLS and CDR2 YYNGEE. The CDR3 loop spans 17 amino acids. V dropped 4 bases and J dropped 5; count of bases not matched to a gene: 11. CDR3 amino acids: CASSYGNGLAGDNEQFF. The CDR3 DNA sequence: TGTGCCAGCAGCTATGGAAATGGACTAGCGGGCGACAATGAGCAGTTCTTC.

This clonotype has ten or more counts. The rearrangement joins TRBV5-1 to TRBJ2-5; D ambiguous. This CDR3 has 13 residues. V lost 0 bases to trimming and J lost 0 bases, with 3 bases between them. CDR1 and CDR2 (germline): SGHRS, YFSETQ. CDR3 amino acids: CASSLANQETQYF. CDR3 sequence (DNA): TGCGCCAGCAGCTTGGCGAACCAAGAGACCCAGTACTTC.

The chain has TRBV6-1 and TRBJ2-3; D possibly corresponds to TRBD2 (6 bases). The CDR3 consists of 17 residues. Germline-derived CDR1 and CDR2 are MNHNS and SASEGT. Trimming stripped 5 bases from V and 0 bases from J, with 18 bases between. The CDR3 sequence: CASSPSYVGTSTDTQYF. The CDR3 coding sequence is TGTGCCAGCAGTCCCTCTTATGTGGGGACTAGCACAGATACGCAGTATTTT.

The rearrangement joins TRBV19 to TRBJ1-5; D is undetermined. This CDR3 is 13 amino acids long. With 4 bases removed from V and 4 bases from J, the gap between germline ends came to 8 bases. Germline V lookup: CDR1 LNHDA, CDR2 SQIVND (reference sequence). CDR3 bases: TGTGCCAGTAGTAGAGAGAGTAATCAGCCCCAGCATTTT. Amino acid sequence: CASSRESNQPQHF.

Many counts were recorded for this clonotype. The J gene is TRBJ2-5, the V gene TRBV7-7, with a tentative D call TRBD2 (5 bases). The V end lost 0 bases, the J end lost 5 bases, and 10 bases lay between the germline ends. CDR3 length: 14 amino acids. Germline CDR1 and CDR2: SSHAT and FNYEAQ (reference sequence). DNA of the CDR3: TGTGCCAGCAGCTTAGCGGAGGCTTTGGAGACCCAGTACTTC. Residues: CASSLAEALETQYF.

This clonotype showed up many times. The rearrangement links TRBV28 to TRBJ2-5; TRBD2 matches at 7 bases. Germline V gene data show CDR1 as MDHEN and CDR2 as SYDVKM. The CDR3 runs to 13 residues. The J segment lost 2 bases and the V segment lost 6 bases, leaving 3 bases of the junction unmatched. The CDR3 nucleotides are TGTGCCAGCAGCTCCGGGGGGCAAGAGACCCAGTACTTC. Its translation: CASSSGGQETQYF.

The J gene is TRBJ2-3, the V gene TRBV12-3 or TRBV12-4; TRBD2 is a possible D gene (5 bases). This CDR3 contains 15 residues. V was trimmed by 3 bases and J by 0 bases, leaving 10 bases between them. CDR3 residues: CASSLGVQSTDTQYF. CDR3 bases: TGTGCCAGCAGTTTGGGAGTACAAAGCACAGATACGCAGTATTTT.

This clonotype has a count of ten or more. The V and J genes are TRBV27 and TRBJ2-7; D may correspond to TRBD1 or TRBD2 (5 bases each). V shed 6 bases and J shed 6 bases, with 18 bases lying between them. Germline CDR1 is MNHEY and CDR2 is SMNVEV (reference sequence). The CDR3 sequence is 14 residues long. The CDR3 spells CASSRDGASGEQYF. The CDR3 DNA sequence: TGTGCCAGCAGCCGGGACGGGGCCTCTGGCGAGCAGTACTTC.

This clonotype was observed a few times. The rearrangement joins TRBV5-1 to TRBJ2-5; the D gene is possibly TRBD2 (5 bases). V shed 1 base and J shed 3 bases, with 10 bases lying between them. Germline V CDR1 and CDR2: SGHRS, YFSETQ. The CDR3 sequence is 14 residues long. The CDR3 here is CASSLTVGEETQYF. The CDR3 region has the DNA TGCGCCAGCAGCTTGACGGTCGGGGAAGAGACCCAGTACTTC. Full variable domain (outside the CDR3, taken from reference TRBV5-1 and TRBJ2-5): KAGVTQTPRYLIKTRGQQVTLSCSPISGHRSVSWYQQTPGQGLQFLFEYFSETQRNKGNFPGRFSGRQFSNSRSEMNVSTLELGDSALYLCASSLTVGEETQYFGPGTRLLVL.